The next 28 T cell receptor beta chains were all read from a single sample in a study of CD8 T cells in Susac syndrome. RNA, at about 0.45 to 1 ug, was reverse transcribed with random hexamers. TCRdb called the immunoSEQ multiplex PCR reads again in MiXCR, with one record for every CDR3 protein. The sample has around 200,000 distinct CDR3 sequences, approximately 95% seen once. Sequencing used CD4+ T cells from PBMCs. These receptors all stem from a human donor in good health.

V is TRBV7-9 and J is TRBJ2-7; 7 nucleotides match TRBD2. V shed 2 bases, J shed 1 base, and the junction held 2 bases outside the gene matches. CDR1 SEHNR and CDR2 FQNEAQ come from the germline V gene (reference sequence). The CDR3 runs 14 residues. CDR3 region: CASSLRGDSYEQYV. In DNA, the CDR3 is TGTGCCAGCAGCTTACGGGGGGATTCCTACGAGCAGTACGTC.

This rearrangement joins TRBV20-1 to TRBJ1-1, with 9 bases fitting TRBD1. Germline loops: CDR1 DFQATT, CDR2 SNEGSKA (reference sequence). J was trimmed by 7 bases and V by 6 bases; bases with no gene match: 12. This CDR3 is 14 amino acids long. For the CDR3, the DNA is TGCAGTGCCGATACAGGGGGCGGGCTGGTTGAAGCTTTCTTT. This sequence encodes CSADTGGGLVEAFF.

The J gene is TRBJ2-5, the V gene TRBV7-3; the D is unclear. The germline gives CDR1 SGHTA, CDR2 FQGTGA. The CDR3 covers 14 residues. V was trimmed by 6 bases and J by 1 base, leaving 12 bases between them. The CDR3 loop reads CASSSGRFQETQYF. The CDR3 DNA reads TGTGCCAGCAGTTCCGGACGATTCCAAGAGACCCAGTACTTC.

V is TRBV7-9 and J is TRBJ1-2; D not certain. V was pared by 4 bases and J by 2 bases, with 5 bases between. Germline CDR1 and CDR2: SEHNR and FQNEAQ (reference sequence). The CDR3 length is 12 residues. The CDR3 nucleotides read TGTGCCAGCAGCTCAGACAACTATGGCTACACCTTC. It codes for CASSSDNYGYTF.

The chain combines TRBV18 with TRBJ1-2, with D possibly being TRBD1 (5 bases). The germline V and J ends were trimmed by 3 bases and 4 bases, with 15 bases remaining between them. In germline, CDR1 is KGHSH, CDR2 LQKENI. CDR3 length equals 15 residues. The CDR3, as DNA: TGTGCCAGCTCACCCTCCTCCCAGGGCGTCTATGGCTACACCTTC. This sequence encodes CASSPSSQGVYGYTF.

This clonotype was counted a single time. This chain links TRBV3-1 with TRBJ1-1; D gene unclear. Germline loops: CDR1 LGHDT, CDR2 YNNKEL (reference sequence). CDR3 length equals 14 residues. Trimming removed 1 base from V and 10 bases from J, with 16 bases in between. CDR3 nucleotides: TGTGCCAGCAGCCAAGTCGGTGAGGGAACGGGAGCTTTCTTT. It is translated as CASSQVGEGTGAFF. Combining the CDR3 with reference TRBV3-1 and TRBJ1-1 gives the whole variable domain DTAVSQTPKYLVTQMGNDKSIKCEQNLGHDTMYWYKQDSKKFLKIMFSYNNKELIINETVPNRFSPKSPDKAHLNLHINSLELGDSAVYFCASSQVGEGTGAFFGQGTRLTVV.

The J gene is TRBJ1-2, the V gene TRBV7-9, with D uncertain. Germline values: CDR1 SEHNR, CDR2 FQNEAQ (reference sequence). The V and J ends lost 6 bases and 2 bases respectively, with 19 bases between them. The CDR3 is 16 residues long. The CDR3, as DNA: TGTGCCAGCAGTTTCCGACCGGGTAATGGGAACTATGGCTACACCTTC. It translates to CASSFRPGNGNYGYTF.

This clonotype was counted a single time. The genes are TRBV4-2 and TRBJ2-2; maybe TRBD2 (6 bases). Germline-derived CDR1 and CDR2 are LGHNA and YNFKEQ. With 8 bases removed from V and 3 bases from J, the gap between germline ends came to 13 bases. The CDR3 is made up of 14 amino acids. The CDR3 sequence: CASGGRRDTGELFF. The CDR3 DNA is TGTGCCAGCGGGGGGAGAAGGGACACCGGGGAGCTGTTTTTT.

The chain employs TRBV5-1 and TRBJ2-3, with D perhaps matching TRBD2 (6 bases). V was shortened by 4 bases and J by 1 base, with 10 bases between the two germline ends. Germline V CDR1 and CDR2: SGHRS, YFSETQ. The CDR3 runs to 14 residues. The CDR3 DNA reads as TGCGCCAGCAGCCAGGGACTCGGCACAGATACGCAGTATTTT. Its translation is CASSQGLGTDTQYF.

The V call is TRBV7-2, the J call TRBJ2-5; a weak D match, TRBD1 (5 bases). Trimming removed 1 base at V and 3 bases at J, with 6 bases between. The CDR3 contains 13 residues. Germline V gene data show CDR1 as SGHTA and CDR2 as FQGNSA. Here the CDR3 reads CASSLVREETQYF. Here the CDR3 DNA reads TGTGCCAGCAGCTTAGTCAGGGAAGAGACCCAGTACTTC.

This clonotype was observed a single time. The chain recombines TRBV2 with TRBJ2-5; 7 nucleotides align to TRBD2. The CDR3 length is 15 residues. V was clipped by 1 base and J by 5 bases; unmatched bases: 7. CDR1 and CDR2 from the germline V gene are SNHLY and FYNNEI. In DNA, the CDR3 is TGTGCCAGCAGTGAAGTAGGACTAGGAAGGGAGACCCAGTACTTC. It encodes CASSEVGLGRETQYF.

The chain links TRBV30 to TRBJ1-4; perhaps TRBD1 as D (5 bases). CDR1 and CDR2 from the germline V gene are GTSNPN and SVGIG (reference sequence). V lost 3 bases and J lost 5, with 7 bases in between. This CDR3 region has 12 residues. CDR3 sequence: CAWRRGNEKLFF. The CDR3, as DNA: TGTGCCTGGAGACGGGGGAATGAAAAACTGTTTTTT.

The gene calls are TRBV3-1 and TRBJ1-5; TRBD1 is a possible D gene (6 bases). V was pared by 8 bases and J by 9 bases, with 14 bases between. CDR1 is LGHDT and CDR2 is YNNKEL in the germline V gene (reference sequence). The CDR3 has 12 residues. CDR3 residues: CASRIEGGPQHF. The CDR3 nucleotides read TGTGCCAGCCGCATAGAGGGGGGGCCCCAGCATTTT.

The chain employs TRBV6-1 and TRBJ2-5, with D perhaps assigned TRBD1 or TRBD2 (5 bases each). This CDR3 is built from 13 residues. Trimming removed 4 bases from V and 5 bases from J, with 11 bases in between. Germline-derived CDR1 and CDR2 are MNHNS and SASEGT. The CDR3 reads CASSGDRLETQYF. The CDR3 nucleotides are TGTGCCAGCAGTGGGGACCGGTTGGAGACCCAGTACTTC.

The V call is TRBV29-1, the J call TRBJ2-2, with 10 bases aligning to TRBD1. Losses at the gene ends were 6 bases for V and 6 bases for J; bases not matched to a gene: 4. The CDR3 has 13 residues. CDR1 is SQVTM and CDR2 is ANQGSEA in the germline V gene. The CDR3 DNA follows: TGCAGCGTCGGAGGACAGGGGGCCGGGGAGCTGTTTTTT. It encodes CSVGGQGAGELFF.

This clonotype has only one observation. V gene TRBV29-1 combines with J gene TRBJ2-1, with TRBD2 matching over 10 bases. With V trimmed by 6 bases and J by 7 bases, 6 bases remained unmatched. The CDR3 runs 13 residues. Germline V CDR1 and CDR2: SQVTM, ANQGSEA. CDR3 sequence reads: CSVASGRWNEQFF. CDR3 DNA: TGCAGCGTCGCTAGCGGGAGATGGAATGAGCAGTTCTTC.

This clonotype appeared a single time. The V call is TRBV20-1, the J call TRBJ2-1, with TRBD2 identical over 12 bases. J was trimmed by 0 bases and V by 3 bases; bases with no gene match: 6. Germline CDR1 and CDR2: DFQATT and SNEGSKA (reference sequence). The CDR3 runs to 17 residues. CDR3 sequence (DNA): TGCAGTGCTAGGACTAGCGGGGGTCACCCCTCCTACAATGAGCAGTTCTTC. This gives the protein CSARTSGGHPSYNEQFF.

This sequence joins TRBV30 and TRBJ2-7; 8 bases are a match to TRBD2. The junction had 2 bases not matched to a gene; V was cut back by 1 base and J by 3 bases. The CDR3 is 13 amino acids. Germline V CDR1 and CDR2: GTSNPN, SVGIG (reference sequence). CDR3 DNA sequence: TGTGCCTGGAGTGCCGGGAGGGACTACGAGCAGTACGTC. Protein sequence: CAWSAGRDYEQYV.

This clonotype is a singleton in its sample. This chain uses TRBV4-3 with TRBJ2-4; TRBD2 is a possible D gene (7 bases). The CDR3 is 15 residues long. Germline V gene sequence: CDR1 LGHNA, CDR2 YSLEER. V was pared by 0 bases and J by 8 bases, with 14 bases between. The CDR3 region is CASSQDRGGADIQYF. The CDR3 DNA follows: TGCGCCAGCAGCCAAGATAGGGGGGGGGCCGACATTCAGTACTTC.

The V gene is TRBV29-1, the J gene TRBJ2-3; TRBD2 agrees at 11 bases. The CDR3 consists of 14 residues. CDR1 and CDR2 (germline): SQVTM, ANQGSEA. J was trimmed by 3 bases and V by 2 bases; bases with no gene match: 1. CDR3 in DNA: TGCAGCGTTGAACTAGCGGGAGGTACAGATACGCAGTATTTT. It yields the protein CSVELAGGTDTQYF.

The chain has TRBV4-2 and TRBJ2-7; D not certain. V was shortened by 0 bases and J by 1 base, with 10 bases between the two germline ends. The CDR3 is made up of 15 amino acids. In germline, CDR1 is LGHNA, CDR2 YNFKEQ. In DNA form, the CDR3 reads TGTGCCAGCAGCCAAGATATCCCGGAGTCCTACGAGCAGTACGTC. It encodes CASSQDIPESYEQYV.

The chain combines TRBV6-2 or TRBV6-3 with TRBJ2-3, with TRBD2 matching 7 bases. The germline CDR1 and CDR2 sequences are MNHEY and SVGEGT. This CDR3 is 13 amino acids long. The J segment lost 6 bases and the V segment lost 6 bases, leaving 6 bases of the junction unmatched. The CDR3 here is CASSWRGSDTQYF. The CDR3 DNA sequence: TGTGCCAGCAGCTGGCGGGGGTCTGATACGCAGTATTTT.

V usage is TRBV20-1 and J usage is TRBJ1-2; D uncertain. Germline assignment: CDR1 DFQATT and CDR2 SNEGSKA (reference sequence). CDR3 length: 14 amino acids. Trimming removed 3 bases from V and 4 bases from J, with 15 bases in between. CDR3 bases: TGCAGTGCTAGCCTCCTTAGAGGCCCCTATGGCTACACCTTC. Translation: CSASLLRGPYGYTF.

V is TRBV23-1 and J is TRBJ2-1; TRBD1 agrees at 8 bases. TRBV23-1 is an ORF, with its function uncertain. V lost 2 bases, J lost 9 bases, and 15 bases stayed unmatched. The CDR3 is made up of 17 amino acids. The CDR3 nucleotides are TGCGCCAGCAGTCAAGCCCCGGACAGGGATGCGCATAGTGAGCAGTTCTTC. Translation gives CASSQAPDRDAHSEQFF.

This clonotype was counted a single time. As DNA, the CDR3 is TGCAGCGTGGAAACAGGGGGGACCCCCTACGAGCAGTACTTC. Amino acid sequence: CSVETGGTPYEQYF. The chain carries TRBV29-1 and TRBJ2-7; TRBD1 aligns across 8 bases. The trim removed 6 bases at V and 2 bases at J, leaving 9 bases unmatched. The CDR3 has 14 residues. CDR1 and CDR2 (germline): SQVTM, ANQGSEA.

This clonotype has just a few counts. Here the CDR3 reads CASSLGGLETQYF. The CDR3 DNA sequence: TGTGCCAGCAGCTTAGGGGGGCTGGAGACCCAGTACTTC. The chain uses TRBV7-2 and TRBJ2-5, with D maybe TRBD1 (6 bases). Germline lookup yields CDR1 SGHTA and CDR2 FQGNSA. The CDR3 runs to 13 residues. Trimming shortened V by 1 base and J by 5 bases, and 8 bases separated the two germline ends. Filled out from reference TRBV7-2 and TRBJ2-5, the complete variable domain reads GAGVSQSPSNKVTEKGKDVELRCDPISGHTALYWYRQSLGQGLEFLIYFQGNSAPDKSGLPSDRFSAERTGGSVSTLTIQRTQQEDSAVYLCASSLGGLETQYFGPGTRLLVL.

CDR3 amino acids: CASSVDWSSYEQYV. The DNA for the CDR3 is TGCGCCAGCAGCGTAGACTGGAGCTCCTACGAGCAGTACGTC. The rearrangement uses TRBV5-1 and TRBJ2-7; no reliable D call. The V end lost 4 bases, the J end lost 0 bases, and 11 bases lay between the germline ends. CDR1 and CDR2 from the germline V gene are SGHRS and YFSETQ. CDR3 size: 14 residues.

The chain employs TRBV7-9 and TRBJ2-5, with 9 bases fitting TRBD2. The CDR3 has 15 amino acids. Trimming cost V 5 bases and J 9 bases; bases outside gene matches: 13. Germline V gene data show CDR1 as SEHNR and CDR2 as FQNEAQ (reference sequence). The CDR3 is CASSPRTSAPGAQYF. The CDR3 region has the DNA TGTGCCAGCAGCCCCAGGACTAGCGCCCCTGGGGCCCAGTACTTC.